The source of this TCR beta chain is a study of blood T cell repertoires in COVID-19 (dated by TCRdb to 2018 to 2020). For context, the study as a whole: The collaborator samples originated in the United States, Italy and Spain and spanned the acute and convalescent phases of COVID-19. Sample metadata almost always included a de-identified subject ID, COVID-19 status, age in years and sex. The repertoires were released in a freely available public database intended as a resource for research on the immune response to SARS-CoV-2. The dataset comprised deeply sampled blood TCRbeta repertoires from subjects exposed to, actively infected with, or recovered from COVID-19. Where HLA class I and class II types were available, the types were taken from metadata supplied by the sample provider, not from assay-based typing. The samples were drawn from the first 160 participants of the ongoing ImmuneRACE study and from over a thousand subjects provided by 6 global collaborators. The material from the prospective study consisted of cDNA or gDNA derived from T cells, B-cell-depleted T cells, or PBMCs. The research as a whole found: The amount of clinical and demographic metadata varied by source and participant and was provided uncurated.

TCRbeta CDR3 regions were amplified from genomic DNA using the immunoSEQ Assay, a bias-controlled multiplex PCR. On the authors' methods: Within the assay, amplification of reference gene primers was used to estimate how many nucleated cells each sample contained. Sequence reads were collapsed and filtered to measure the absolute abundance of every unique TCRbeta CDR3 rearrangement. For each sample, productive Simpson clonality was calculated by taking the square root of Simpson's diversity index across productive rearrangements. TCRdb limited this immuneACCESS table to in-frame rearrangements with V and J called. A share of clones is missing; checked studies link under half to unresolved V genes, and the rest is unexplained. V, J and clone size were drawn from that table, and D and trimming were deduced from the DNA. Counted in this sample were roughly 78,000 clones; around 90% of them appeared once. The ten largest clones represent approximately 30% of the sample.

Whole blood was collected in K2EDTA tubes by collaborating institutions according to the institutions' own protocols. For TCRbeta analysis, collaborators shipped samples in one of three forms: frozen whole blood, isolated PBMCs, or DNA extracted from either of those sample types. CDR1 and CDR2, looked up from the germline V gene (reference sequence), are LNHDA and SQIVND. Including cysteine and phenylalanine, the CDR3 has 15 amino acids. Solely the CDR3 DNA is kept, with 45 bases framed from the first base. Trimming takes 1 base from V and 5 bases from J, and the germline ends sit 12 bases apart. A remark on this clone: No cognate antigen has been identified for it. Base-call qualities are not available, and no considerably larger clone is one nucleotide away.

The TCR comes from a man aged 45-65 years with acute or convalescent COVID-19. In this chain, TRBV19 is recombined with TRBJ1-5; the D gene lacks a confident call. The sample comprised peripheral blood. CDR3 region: CASSIVKPTHQPQHF. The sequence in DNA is TGTGCCAGTAGTATAGTCAAGCCCACCCATCAGCCCCAGCATTTT.